This T cell receptor (beta chain) was recorded in a study of blood T cell repertoires in COVID-19. Study information: From the United States, Italy and Spain came samples of acute and convalescent COVID-19.

Across 20 to 25 US areas, participants ranged in age from about 18 to 90 years. Participants' own reports of clinical history determined their cohort assignment. V dropped 7 bases and J dropped 8; count of bases not matched to a gene: 14. The CDR3 is 14 residues long. Germline V gene lookup returns CDR1 KGHSY and CDR2 FQNENV. Original processing methods: Scientists estimated how many nucleated cells there were by amplifying reference gene primers. TCRdb keeps only in-frame clones here, not all; method: immunoSEQ multiplex PCR. D and trimming come from the DNA, and the V and J calls and clone size come from that table. The top ten hold 51% of the sample, which has around 64,000 clones, roughly two thirds seen once.

This clonotype was obtained from a woman aged 55-69 years who had been exposed to COVID-19. Sequenced sample: PBMCs or T cells enriched from blood (not recorded which). The V call is TRBV16, the J call TRBJ2-7; 7 nucleotides agree with TRBD2. As DNA, the CDR3 is TGTGCCAGCACCATGGATGGGAGGGTTAATCAGCAGTACTTC. This encodes CASTMDGRVNQQYF.